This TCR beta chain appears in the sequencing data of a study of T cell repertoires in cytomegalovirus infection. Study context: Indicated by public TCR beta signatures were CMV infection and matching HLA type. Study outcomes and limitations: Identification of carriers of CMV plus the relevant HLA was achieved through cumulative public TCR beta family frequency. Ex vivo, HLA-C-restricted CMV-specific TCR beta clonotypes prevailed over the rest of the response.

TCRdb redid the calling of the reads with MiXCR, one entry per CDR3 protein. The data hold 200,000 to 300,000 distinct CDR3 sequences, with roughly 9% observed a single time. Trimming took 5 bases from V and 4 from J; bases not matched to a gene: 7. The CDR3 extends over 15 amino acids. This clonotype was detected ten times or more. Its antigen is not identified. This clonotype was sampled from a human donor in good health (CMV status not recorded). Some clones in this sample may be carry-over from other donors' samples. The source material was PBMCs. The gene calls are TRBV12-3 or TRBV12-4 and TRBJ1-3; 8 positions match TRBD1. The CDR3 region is CASSPRQGQGNTIYF. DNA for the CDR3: TGTGCCAGCAGTCCTCGACAGGGGCAAGGAAACACCATATATTTT.